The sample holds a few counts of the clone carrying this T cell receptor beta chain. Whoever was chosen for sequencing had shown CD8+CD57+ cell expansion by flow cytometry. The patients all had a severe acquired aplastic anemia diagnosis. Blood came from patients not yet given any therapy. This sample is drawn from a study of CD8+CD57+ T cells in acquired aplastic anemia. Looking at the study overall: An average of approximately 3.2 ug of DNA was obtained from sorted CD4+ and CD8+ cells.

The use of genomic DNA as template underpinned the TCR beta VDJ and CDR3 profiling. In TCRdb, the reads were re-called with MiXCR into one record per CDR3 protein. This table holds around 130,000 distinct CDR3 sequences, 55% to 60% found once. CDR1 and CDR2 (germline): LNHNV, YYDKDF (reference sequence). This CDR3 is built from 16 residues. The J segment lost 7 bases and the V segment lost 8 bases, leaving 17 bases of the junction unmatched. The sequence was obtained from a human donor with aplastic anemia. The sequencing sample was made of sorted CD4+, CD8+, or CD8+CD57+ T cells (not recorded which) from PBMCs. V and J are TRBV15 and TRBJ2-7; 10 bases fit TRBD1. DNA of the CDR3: TGTGCCACCGGATCCACGCGGACAGGGGGGCGAGGGGAGCAGTACTTC. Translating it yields CATGSTRTGGRGEQYF. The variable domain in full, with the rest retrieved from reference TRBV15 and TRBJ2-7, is DAMVIQNPRYQVTQFGKPVTLSCSQTLNHNVMYWYQQKSSQAPKLLFHYYDKDFNNEADTPDNFQSRRPNTSFCFLDIRSPGLGDTAMYLCATGSTRTGGRGEQYFGPGTRLTVT.